This T cell receptor beta chain derives from a study of identical twins. Template switching introduced a universal primer site, and the cDNA bore unique molecular identifiers. One entry per CDR3 protein, called by TCRdb with MiXCR from the 5' RACE reads. The data hold about 340,000 distinct CDR3 sequences, with 10% to 15% observed a single time. Germline V gene data show CDR1 as SGDLS and CDR2 as YYNGEE. V was trimmed by 0 bases and J by 13 bases, leaving 14 bases between them. The CDR3 is 14 residues long. Study-level points and caveats: Out-of-frame beta sequences exhibited a weaker degree of excess twin sharing. Insertions were reduced in abundant cord blood beta clonotypes but not in memory repertoires. Diverse VJ usage suggested most zero-insertion clonotypes were not invariant T cells.

This clonotype was counted only a few times. Its target is not known. The sample also formed part of further work on yellow fever vaccine responses in identical twins.

This chain links TRBV9 with TRBJ1-6; no definite D call. Sequencing was carried out using CD8+ T cells sorted from blood. The receptor comes from a woman between 18 and 29 years old in good health. The CDR3 DNA sequence: TGTGCCAGCAGCGTAGCCGAGATTCCTCCCCCCCTCCACTTT. Protein sequence: CASSVAEIPPPLHF.